Listed below are T cell receptor beta chains from one sample, sequenced in a study of cytomegalovirus exposure and HLA in healthy donors. Data came from immunoSEQ multiplex PCR; TCRdb stores just in-frame clones and leaves some out. The sample has 200,000 to 300,000 clones; 90% are singletons. Input material: PBMCs. The receptors derive from a woman in her thirties in good health and CMV-seronegative. The conserved cysteine and the conserved F or W are not part of the CDR3 here. The size field is filled for only some rows; it gives once, few, many or a size class.

CDR3 protein: ALLAGGIGTDTQY
clone size: .
V gene: TRBV30
J gene: TRBJ2-3

CDR3 protein: ASSRTSGSSNEQF
clone size: once
V gene: TRBV9
J gene: TRBJ2-1

CDR3 protein: SAGQGEAF
clone size: .
V gene: TRBV29-1
J gene: TRBJ1-1

CDR3 protein: ASSHQTPGVAGTYEQY
clone size: .
V gene: TRBV4-1
J gene: TRBJ2-7

CDR3 protein: ASSQDFLAGANEQF
clone size: once
V gene: TRBV4-3
J gene: TRBJ2-1

CDR3 protein: ASSSGANTGELF
clone size: .
V gene: TRBV5-6
J gene: TRBJ2-2

CDR3 protein: ASRATPNYGYT
clone size: .
V gene: TRBV19
J gene: TRBJ1-2

CDR3 protein: ASSQVRAGAYEQY
clone size: .
V gene: TRBV4-3
J gene: TRBJ2-7

CDR3 protein: ASSFGGEGLYEQY
clone size: .
V gene: TRBV28
J gene: TRBJ2-7

CDR3 protein: ASAGTAGGGDTQY
clone size: .
V gene: TRBV6-1
J gene: TRBJ2-3

CDR3 protein: ASSSNTFNEQF
clone size: .
V gene: TRBV11-2
J gene: TRBJ2-1

CDR3 protein: ASSRTGGGYEQY
clone size: .
V gene: TRBV6-5
J gene: TRBJ2-7

CDR3 protein: AISESTGREGRYEQY
clone size: once
V gene: TRBV10-3
J gene: TRBJ2-7

CDR3 protein: ASSNLVISSYEQY
clone size: .
V gene: TRBV11-2
J gene: TRBJ2-7

CDR3 protein: ASSQDRNQETQY
clone size: once
V gene: TRBV4-2
J gene: TRBJ2-5

CDR3 protein: ASSKGGSLAGAGGTQY
clone size: .
V gene: TRBV21-1
J gene: TRBJ2-5

CDR3 protein: ASSEVAGGYNNIQY
clone size: .
V gene: TRBV6-1
J gene: TRBJ2-4

CDR3 protein: ASATSGSYEQY
clone size: .
V gene: TRBV18
J gene: TRBJ2-7

CDR3 protein: ASSTDIAGGLGEQY
clone size: .
V gene: TRBV5-1
J gene: TRBJ2-7

CDR3 protein: ASSFRGGDGYT
clone size: .
V gene: TRBV28
J gene: TRBJ1-2

CDR3 protein: ASSVIGARGETQY
clone size: .
V gene: TRBV9
J gene: TRBJ2-5

CDR3 protein: ASSEGGDRAF
clone size: .
V gene: TRBV6-1
J gene: TRBJ1-1

CDR3 protein: ASSESGVRAHEQF
clone size: once
V gene: TRBV10-2
J gene: TRBJ2-1

CDR3 protein: SVESTGTGGFYEQY
clone size: .
V gene: TRBV29-1
J gene: TRBJ2-7

CDR3 protein: ASSLESGGYT
clone size: .
V gene: TRBV5-1
J gene: TRBJ1-2

CDR3 protein: ASRVIGGNSNQPQH
clone size: .
V gene: TRBV19
J gene: TRBJ1-5

CDR3 protein: ASSPGWGQETQY
clone size: once
V gene: TRBV19
J gene: TRBJ2-5

CDR3 protein: STQGNTGELF
clone size: .
V gene: TRBV29-1
J gene: TRBJ2-2

CDR3 protein: ASSSGQGAGDTQY
clone size: .
V gene: TRBV5-1
J gene: TRBJ2-3

CDR3 protein: ASSLDPALTNEKLF
clone size: .
V gene: TRBV7-6
J gene: TRBJ1-4

CDR3 protein: ASWGLGGHSLLERGYT
clone size: .
V gene: TRBV2
J gene: TRBJ1-2

CDR3 protein: ASRDSNQPQH
clone size: .
V gene: TRBV2
J gene: TRBJ1-5

CDR3 protein: ASSDGSLRDPPHNEQF
clone size: .
V gene: TRBV6-1
J gene: TRBJ2-1

CDR3 protein: ASSLGEPNDPFSGNTIY
clone size: .
V gene: TRBV7-7
J gene: TRBJ1-3

CDR3 protein: ASSFPNNEQF
clone size: few
V gene: TRBV11-3
J gene: TRBJ2-1

CDR3 protein: ASSLGLGYNEQF
clone size: .
V gene: TRBV7-2
J gene: TRBJ2-1

CDR3 protein: ASSILAGVNEQF
clone size: .
V gene: TRBV19
J gene: TRBJ2-1

CDR3 protein: AWRTSGTYEQY
clone size: .
V gene: TRBV30
J gene: TRBJ2-7

CDR3 protein: ASSLGFGTGYEQY
clone size: .
V gene: TRBV7-2
J gene: TRBJ2-7

CDR3 protein: ASSLVTGSYGYT
clone size: .
V gene: TRBV5-1
J gene: TRBJ1-2

CDR3 protein: ASSTSRRDASYNEQF
clone size: .
V gene: TRBV9
J gene: TRBJ2-1

CDR3 protein: ASSTTGYYEQY
clone size: .
V gene: TRBV19
J gene: TRBJ2-7

CDR3 protein: ATQHGGRARNEQF
clone size: .
V gene: TRBV19
J gene: TRBJ2-1

CDR3 protein: ARTPDRGGYNEQF
clone size: .
V gene: TRBV2
J gene: TRBJ2-1

CDR3 protein: ASSLISFRTEKSYEQY
clone size: once
V gene: TRBV28
J gene: TRBJ2-7

CDR3 protein: ASSRGPPGANVLT
clone size: .
V gene: TRBV7-9
J gene: TRBJ2-6

CDR3 protein: ASSLGLAGRGAQY
clone size: .
V gene: TRBV11-2
J gene: TRBJ2-5

CDR3 protein: ASSLERVEEQY
clone size: .
V gene: TRBV7-6
J gene: TRBJ2-7

CDR3 protein: ASSAGTANQPQH
clone size: .
V gene: TRBV11-2
J gene: TRBJ1-5

CDR3 protein: ASTEGAKETQY
clone size: .
V gene: TRBV2
J gene: TRBJ2-5

CDR3 protein: ASRRDSATNEKLF
clone size: .
V gene: TRBV2
J gene: TRBJ1-4

CDR3 protein: SVELRDTKLYEQY
clone size: .
V gene: TRBV29-1
J gene: TRBJ2-7

CDR3 protein: ASSLVTGPEQY
clone size: .
V gene: TRBV7-9
J gene: TRBJ2-7

CDR3 protein: ASSLRRYEQY
clone size: .
V gene: TRBV7-2
J gene: TRBJ2-7

CDR3 protein: ASGEGNYGYT
clone size: .
V gene: TRBV5-6
J gene: TRBJ1-2

CDR3 protein: ASSRQGTEAF
clone size: few
V gene: TRBV27
J gene: TRBJ1-1

CDR3 protein: SVRGSYQETQY
clone size: .
V gene: TRBV29-1
J gene: TRBJ2-5

CDR3 protein: AILTPGHEQY
clone size: .
V gene: TRBV10-3
J gene: TRBJ2-7

CDR3 protein: ASSPPDSYEKLF
clone size: .
V gene: TRBV28
J gene: TRBJ1-4

CDR3 protein: ASSDQPGALGNEQF
clone size: .
V gene: TRBV6-1
J gene: TRBJ2-1